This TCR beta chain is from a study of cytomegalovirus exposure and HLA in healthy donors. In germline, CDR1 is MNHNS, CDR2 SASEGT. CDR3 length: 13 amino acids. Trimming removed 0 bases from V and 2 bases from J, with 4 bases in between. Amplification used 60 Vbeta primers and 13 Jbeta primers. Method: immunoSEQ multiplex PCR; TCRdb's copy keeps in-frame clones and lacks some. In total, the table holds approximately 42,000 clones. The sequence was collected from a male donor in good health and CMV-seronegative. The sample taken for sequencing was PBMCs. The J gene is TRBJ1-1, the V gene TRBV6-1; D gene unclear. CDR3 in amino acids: CASSEAPNTEAFF. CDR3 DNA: TGTGCCAGCAGTGAAGCTCCAAACACTGAAGCTTTCTTT.